The clone carrying this TCR beta chain has more than one count but fewer than ten. Its antigen is as yet unknown. This sample is drawn from a study of post-analysis software for immune sequencing data. Study summary: The cohort encompassed relapsing-remitting, secondary progressive and progressive-relapsing multiple sclerosis disease courses. General study results and limits: Five or six TRBV segments were significantly more frequent in patients than in controls. TRBV5-6, TRBV5-1 and TRBV20-1 were among these segments. Relative to controls, patients with multiple sclerosis showed significantly lower normalized Chao1 diversity. Samples sharing a preparation batch grouped tightly together when assessed by F measure.

Unique-molecular-identifier-tagged TCR beta cDNA libraries were used. When about 1 to 11 million T cells were used, they gave some 520,000 cDNA molecules. Each CDR3 protein is one row after TCRdb ran MiXCR on the PCR reads. The sample holds approximately 690,000 distinct CDR3 sequences, approximately 59% seen once. V was clipped by 1 base and J by 7 bases; unmatched bases: 7. The CDR3 extends over 15 amino acids. Germline CDR1 and CDR2: MGHRA and YSYEKL. The sequenced sample was blood. V gene TRBV4-1 combines with J gene TRBJ2-1; TRBD2 aligns across 7 bases. This receptor was obtained from a girl aged 2 to 10 with multiple sclerosis. The CDR3 nucleotides are TGCGCCAGCAGCCAAGCTGCGGGAGTAAGTAATGAGCAGTTCTTC. It is translated as CASSQAAGVSNEQFF.